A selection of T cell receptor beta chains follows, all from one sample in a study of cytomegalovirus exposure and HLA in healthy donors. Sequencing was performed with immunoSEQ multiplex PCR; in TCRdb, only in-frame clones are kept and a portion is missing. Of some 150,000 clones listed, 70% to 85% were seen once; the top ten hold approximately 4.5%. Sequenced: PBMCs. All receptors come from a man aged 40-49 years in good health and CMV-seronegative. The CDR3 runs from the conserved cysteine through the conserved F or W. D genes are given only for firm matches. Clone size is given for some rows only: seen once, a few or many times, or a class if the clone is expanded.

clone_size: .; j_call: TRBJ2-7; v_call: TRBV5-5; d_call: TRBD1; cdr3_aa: CASSPTGASYEQYF; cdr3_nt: TGTGCCAGCAGCCCTACAGGGGCCAGCTACGAGCAGTACTTC
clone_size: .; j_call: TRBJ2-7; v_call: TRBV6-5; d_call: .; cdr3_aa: CASSSGPGTYEQYF; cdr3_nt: TGTGCCAGCAGTTCCGGACCGGGAACCTACGAGCAGTACTTC
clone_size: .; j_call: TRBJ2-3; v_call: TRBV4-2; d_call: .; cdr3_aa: CASSQWGGDRGSDTQYF; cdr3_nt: TGTGCCAGCAGCCAATGGGGGGGAGACAGGGGTTCCGATACGCAGTATTTT
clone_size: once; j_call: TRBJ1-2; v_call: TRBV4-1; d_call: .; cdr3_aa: CASSQVTISTPRGYTF; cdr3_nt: TGCGCCAGCAGCCAAGTTACTATCAGCACCCCTCGCGGCTACACCTTC
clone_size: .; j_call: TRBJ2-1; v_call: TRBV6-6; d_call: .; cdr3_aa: CASSYLGERPYNEQFF; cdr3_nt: TGTGCCAGCAGTTACCTAGGGGAAAGACCTTACAATGAGCAGTTCTTC
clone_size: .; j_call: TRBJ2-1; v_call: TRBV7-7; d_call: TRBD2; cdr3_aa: CASSLGPAGTHYNEQFF; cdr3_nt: TGTGCTAGCAGCTTAGGTCCAGCGGGGACTCACTACAATGAGCAGTTCTTC
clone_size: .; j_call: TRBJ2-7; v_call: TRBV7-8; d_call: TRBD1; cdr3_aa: CASSANTGVYEQYF; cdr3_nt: TGTGCCAGCAGCGCCAACACAGGGGTATACGAGCAGTACTTC
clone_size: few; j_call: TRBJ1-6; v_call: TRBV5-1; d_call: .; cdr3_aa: CASSGQGLNSYNSPLHF; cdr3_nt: TGCGCCAGCAGCGGCCAGGGGCTGAACTCCTATAATTCACCCCTCCACTTT
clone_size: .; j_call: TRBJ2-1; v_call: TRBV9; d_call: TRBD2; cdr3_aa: CASSVDQRGGLNEQFF; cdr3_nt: TGTGCCAGCAGCGTAGACCAGCGGGGGGGCCTGAATGAGCAGTTCTTC
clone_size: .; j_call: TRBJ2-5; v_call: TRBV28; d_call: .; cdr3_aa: CASSFGGGLQETQYF; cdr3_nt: TGTGCCAGCAGTTTTGGAGGAGGTCTCCAAGAGACCCAGTACTTC
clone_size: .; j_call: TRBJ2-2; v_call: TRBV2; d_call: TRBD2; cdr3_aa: CASSAQRGGQGELFF; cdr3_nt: TGTGCCAGCAGTGCCCAGCGGGGGGGCCAGGGGGAGCTGTTTTTT
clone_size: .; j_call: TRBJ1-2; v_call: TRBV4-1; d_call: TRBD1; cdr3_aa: CASSQNSGTGARGYTF; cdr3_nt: TGCGCCAGCAGCCAAAACTCCGGGACAGGGGCTCGGGGCTACACCTTC
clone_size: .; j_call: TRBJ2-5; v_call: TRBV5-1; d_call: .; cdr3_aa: CASSLERPLQETQYF; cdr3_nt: TGCGCCAGCAGCTTGGAGCGGCCCCTCCAAGAGACCCAGTACTTC
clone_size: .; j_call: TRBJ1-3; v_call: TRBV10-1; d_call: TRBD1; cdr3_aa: CASSPRTGVIGNTIYF; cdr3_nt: TGCGCCAGCAGTCCTAGGACAGGGGTAATCGGAAACACCATATATTTT
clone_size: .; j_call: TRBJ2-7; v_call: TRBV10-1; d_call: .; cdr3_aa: CASSAGSYEQYF; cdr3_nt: TGCGCCAGCTCAGCCGGGAGCTACGAGCAGTACTTC
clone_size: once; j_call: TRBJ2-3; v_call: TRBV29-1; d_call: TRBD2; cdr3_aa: CSSSGGASTDTQYF; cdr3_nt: TGCAGCTCGTCGGGGGGGGCTAGCACAGATACGCAGTATTTT
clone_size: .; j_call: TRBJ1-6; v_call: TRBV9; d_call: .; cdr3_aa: CASSVGGGVGGSPLHF; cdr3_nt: TGTGCCAGCAGCGTAGGGGGAGGTGTAGGCGGTTCACCCCTCCACTTT
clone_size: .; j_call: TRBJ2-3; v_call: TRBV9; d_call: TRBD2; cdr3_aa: CASSSSGGGDADTQYF; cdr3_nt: TGTGCCAGCAGCTCCAGTGGCGGGGGGGACGCAGATACGCAGTATTTT
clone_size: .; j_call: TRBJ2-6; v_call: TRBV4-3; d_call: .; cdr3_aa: CASSRTRVSGANVLTF; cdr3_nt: TGCGCCAGCAGCCGAACCCGAGTTTCTGGGGCCAACGTCCTGACTTTC
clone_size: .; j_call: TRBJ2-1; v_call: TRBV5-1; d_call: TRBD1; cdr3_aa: CASSSTYRDRGNEQFF; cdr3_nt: TGCGCCAGCAGCTCGACGTACCGGGACAGGGGCAATGAGCAGTTCTTC
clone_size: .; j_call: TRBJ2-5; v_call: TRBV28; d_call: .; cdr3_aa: CASITAHQETQYF; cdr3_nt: TGTGCCAGCATCACTGCTCACCAAGAGACCCAGTACTTC
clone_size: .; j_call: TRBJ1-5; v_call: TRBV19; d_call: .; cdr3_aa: CATKPPWSEGAAQPQHF; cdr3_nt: TGTGCCACCAAACCCCCCTGGAGCGAGGGCGCTGCCCAGCCCCAGCATTTT
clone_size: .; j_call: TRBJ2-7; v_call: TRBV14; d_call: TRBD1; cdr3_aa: CASSLRDRGDEQYF; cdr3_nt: TGTGCCAGCAGCCTCCGGGACAGGGGGGACGAGCAGTACTTC
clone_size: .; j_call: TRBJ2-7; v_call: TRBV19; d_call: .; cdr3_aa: CASSSGSSYEQYF; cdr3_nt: TGTGCCAGTAGTAGCGGGTCGTCCTACGAGCAGTACTTC
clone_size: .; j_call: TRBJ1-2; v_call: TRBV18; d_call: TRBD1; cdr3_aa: CASSGDRNYGYTF; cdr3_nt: TGTGCCAGCTCAGGGGACAGGAACTATGGCTACACCTTC
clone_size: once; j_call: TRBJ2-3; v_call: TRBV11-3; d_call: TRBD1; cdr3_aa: CASSQQGDTDTQYF; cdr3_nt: TGTGCCAGCAGCCAACAGGGGGACACAGATACGCAGTATTTT
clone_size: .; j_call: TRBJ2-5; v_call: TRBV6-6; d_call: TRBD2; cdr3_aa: CASSGGNGETQYF; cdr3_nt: TGTGCCAGCAGCGGGGGGAACGGAGAGACCCAGTACTTC
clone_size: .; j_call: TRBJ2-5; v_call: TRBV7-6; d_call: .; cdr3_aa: CASSLVAAGETQYF; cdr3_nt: TGTGCCAGCAGCTTAGTGGCGGCGGGGGAGACCCAGTACTTC
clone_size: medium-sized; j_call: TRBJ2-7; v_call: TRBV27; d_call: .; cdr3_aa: CASSLGSGLTYEQYF; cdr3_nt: TGTGCCAGCAGTTTAGGAAGTGGGCTAACCTACGAGCAGTACTTC
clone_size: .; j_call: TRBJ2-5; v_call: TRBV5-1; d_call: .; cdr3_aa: CASRLGLQETQYF; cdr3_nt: TGCGCCAGCAGACTGGGCCTCCAAGAGACCCAGTACTTC
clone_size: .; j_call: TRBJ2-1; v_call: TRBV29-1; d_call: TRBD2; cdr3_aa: CSVLVGGGASLYNEQFF; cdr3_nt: TGCAGCGTTCTGGTCGGCGGGGGGGCCTCTTTATACAATGAGCAGTTCTTC
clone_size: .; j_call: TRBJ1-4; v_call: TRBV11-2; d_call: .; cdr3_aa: CASSDPTVFNNEKLFF; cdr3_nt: TGTGCCAGCAGCGACCCGACAGTATTCAATAATGAAAAACTGTTTTTT
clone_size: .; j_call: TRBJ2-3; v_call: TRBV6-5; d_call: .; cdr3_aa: CASSYSSGPDTQYF; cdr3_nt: TGTGCCAGCAGTTACTCAAGTGGGCCAGATACGCAGTATTTT
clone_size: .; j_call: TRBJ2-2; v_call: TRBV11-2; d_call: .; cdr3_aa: CASSSLGLNTGELFF; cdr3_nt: TGTGCCAGCAGCTCTTTGGGCCTTAACACCGGGGAGCTGTTTTTT
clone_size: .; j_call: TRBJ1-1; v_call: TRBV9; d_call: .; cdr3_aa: CASSLSGNTEAFF; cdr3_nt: TGTGCCAGCAGCCTATCAGGGAACACTGAAGCTTTCTTT
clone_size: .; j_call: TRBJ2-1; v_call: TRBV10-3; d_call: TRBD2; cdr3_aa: CAISGERGGPHEQFF; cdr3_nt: TGTGCCATCAGTGGTGAGCGGGGGGGCCCCCATGAGCAGTTCTTC
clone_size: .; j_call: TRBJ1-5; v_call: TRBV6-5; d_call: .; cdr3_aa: CASSPGTFNQPQHF; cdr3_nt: TGTGCCAGCAGTCCCGGGACATTCAATCAGCCCCAGCATTTT
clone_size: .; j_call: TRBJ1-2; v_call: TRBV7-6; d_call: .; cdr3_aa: CASSLSAGTNYGYTF; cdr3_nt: TGTGCCAGCAGCTTAAGTGCAGGGACTAACTATGGCTACACCTTC
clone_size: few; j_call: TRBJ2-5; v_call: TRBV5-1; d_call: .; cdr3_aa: CASSLRRDISQETQYF; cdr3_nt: TGCGCCAGCAGCTTGAGACGGGACATCTCTCAAGAGACCCAGTACTTC
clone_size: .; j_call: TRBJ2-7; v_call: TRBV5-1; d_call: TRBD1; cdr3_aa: CASRNPGGASSYEQYF; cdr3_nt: TGCGCCAGCAGGAATCCAGGGGGTGCGAGCTCCTACGAGCAGTACTTC
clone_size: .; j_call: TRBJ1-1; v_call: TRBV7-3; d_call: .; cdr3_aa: CASSPGGAGEAFF; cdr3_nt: TGTGCCAGCAGCCCCGGGGGGGCAGGGGAAGCTTTCTTT
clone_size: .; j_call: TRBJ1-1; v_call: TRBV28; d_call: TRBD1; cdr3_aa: CASSFQGGNTEAFF; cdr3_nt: TGTGCCAGCAGTTTTCAGGGGGGTAACACTGAAGCTTTCTTT
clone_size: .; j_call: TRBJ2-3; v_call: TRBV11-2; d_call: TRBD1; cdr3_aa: CASSFERGHLTDTQYF; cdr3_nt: TGTGCCAGCAGCTTCGAGAGGGGGCATTTGACAGATACGCAGTATTTT
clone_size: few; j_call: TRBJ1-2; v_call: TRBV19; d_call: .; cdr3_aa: CASSKGTSNYGYTF; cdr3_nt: TGTGCCAGTAGTAAGGGGACAAGTAACTATGGCTACACCTTC
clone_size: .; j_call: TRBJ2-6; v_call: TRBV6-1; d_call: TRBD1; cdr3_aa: CASSGTGGSGANVLTF; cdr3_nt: TGTGCCAGCAGTGGGACAGGGGGCTCTGGGGCCAACGTCCTGACTTTC
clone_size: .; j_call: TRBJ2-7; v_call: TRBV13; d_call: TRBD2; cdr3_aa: CASSLPTGTNPYEQYF; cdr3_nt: TGTGCCAGCAGCCTTCCTACCGGGACTAATCCCTATGAGCAGTACTTC
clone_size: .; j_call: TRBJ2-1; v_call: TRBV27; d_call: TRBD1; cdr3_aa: CASRQGSYNEQFF; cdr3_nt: TGTGCCAGCAGACAGGGGTCCTACAATGAGCAGTTCTTC
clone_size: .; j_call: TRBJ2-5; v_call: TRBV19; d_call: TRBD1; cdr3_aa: CASRDRGEETQYF; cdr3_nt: TGTGCCAGTAGGGACAGGGGCGAAGAGACCCAGTACTTC
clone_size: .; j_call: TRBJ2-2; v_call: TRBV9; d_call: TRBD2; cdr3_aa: CASSVVAGGTGELFF; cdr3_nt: TGTGCCAGCAGCGTAGTAGCGGGGGGTACCGGGGAGCTGTTTTTT
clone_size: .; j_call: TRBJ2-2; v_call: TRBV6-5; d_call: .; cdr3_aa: CASSYEAGKPGELFF; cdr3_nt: TGTGCCAGCAGTTACGAGGCAGGGAAACCCGGGGAGCTGTTTTTT
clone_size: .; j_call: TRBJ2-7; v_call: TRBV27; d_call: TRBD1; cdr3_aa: CASTPGTGGEQYF; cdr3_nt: TGTGCCAGCACCCCCGGGACAGGGGGCGAGCAGTACTTC
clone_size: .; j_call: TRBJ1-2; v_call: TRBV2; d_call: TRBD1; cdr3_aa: CASSDREYYGYTF; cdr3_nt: TGTGCCAGCAGCGACAGGGAGTACTATGGCTACACCTTC
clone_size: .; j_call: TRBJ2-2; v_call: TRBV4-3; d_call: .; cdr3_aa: CASSLGGFGELFF; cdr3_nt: TGCGCCAGCAGCTTGGGGGGTTTTGGGGAGCTGTTTTTT
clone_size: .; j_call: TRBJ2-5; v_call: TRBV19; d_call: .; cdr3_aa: CASSIGGQVGTQYF; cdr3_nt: TGTGCCAGTAGTATAGGAGGCCAAGTCGGGACCCAGTACTTC